This T cell receptor beta chain emerged from a study of cytomegalovirus exposure and HLA in healthy donors. CDR1 and CDR2 (germline): SGHDT, YYEEEE. Trimming left V 4 bases short and J 3 bases short, with 13 bases between. The CDR3 runs to 14 residues. PCR was performed using 60 Vbeta and 13 Jbeta primers. Assay used: immunoSEQ multiplex PCR; TCRdb lists only in-frame clones, some missing. This table holds approximately 130,000 clones, around 80% found once. The TCR originated in a female donor in good health and CMV-seropositive. Specimen: PBMCs. The gene calls are TRBV5-6 and TRBJ1-2, with D perhaps TRBD1 (5 bases). This CDR3 reads CASSPEGADYGYTF. Written as DNA, the CDR3 is TGTGCCAGCAGCCCGGAAGGGGCAGACTATGGCTACACCTTC.